One sample yielded the 5 T cell receptor beta chains listed below, sequenced in a study of blood T cells in healthy people across ages. With a J-beta primer mix and a sample-barcoded 5' primer, a second PCR ran about 6 to 11 cycles. One entry per CDR3 protein results from TCRdb running MiXCR on the 5' RACE reads. The sample has 650,000 to 950,000 distinct CDR3 sequences; around 42% are singletons. Sequenced: blood. The receptors were sampled from a man in his sixties in good health.

This clonotype was observed a handful of times. The chain has TRBV6-5 and TRBJ1-1; unclear D gene. The CDR3 is made up of 13 amino acids. Germline V lookup: CDR1 MNHEY, CDR2 SVGAGI. Trimming removed 8 bases from V and 1 base from J, with 11 bases in between. The CDR3 region is CASGFQKNTEAFF. The CDR3 DNA follows: TGTGCCAGCGGCTTCCAGAAGAACACTGAAGCTTTCTTT.

The V and J genes are TRBV4-2 and TRBJ2-4, with D maybe TRBD1 (5 bases). Near its end, the DNA agrees better with TRBJ2-7, so the J call may be wrong. Germline lookup yields CDR1 LGHNA and CDR2 YNFKEQ. CDR3 length equals 14 residues. CDR3 sequence reads: CASSHPGHSYEQYF. The DNA of the CDR3 is TGTGCCAGCAGCCATCCCGGACACTCCTACGAGCAGTACTTC.

There are a few counts of this clonotype. The V gene is TRBV15, the J gene TRBJ2-2, with 7 bases aligning to TRBD1. The CDR3 runs to 16 residues. With 1 base clipped from V and 4 bases from J, the junction kept 6 bases outside the gene matches. In germline, CDR1 is LNHNV, CDR2 YYDKDF (reference sequence). CDR3 coding DNA: TGTGCCACCAGCAGAGTCAGGACAGGTCCCACCGGGGAGCTGTTTTTT. Residues: CATSRVRTGPTGELFF.

This clonotype was seen only a few times. This sequence joins TRBV30 and TRBJ2-7; the D gene is possibly TRBD1 (6 bases). V was cut by 2 bases and J by 1 base, with 12 bases left in between. Germline assignment: CDR1 GTSNPN and CDR2 SVGIG (reference sequence). The CDR3 runs 14 residues. The CDR3 DNA is TGTGCCTGGAGTCCAGGGGTAGGGTCCTACGAGCAGTACTTC. Encoded protein: CAWSPGVGSYEQYF. The full variable domain, rest sourced from reference TRBV30 and TRBJ2-7, is SQTIHQWPATLVQPVGSPLSLECTVEGTSNPNLYWYRQAAGRGLQLLFYSVGIGQISSEVPQNLSASRPQDRQFILSSKKLLLSDSGFYLCAWSPGVGSYEQYFGPGTRLTVT.

This clonotype was recorded a few times. The chain couples TRBV2 to TRBJ2-3; TRBD2 matches at 11 bases. CDR1 is SNHLY and CDR2 is FYNNEI in the germline V gene. With 2 bases clipped from V and 3 bases from J, the junction kept 1 base outside the gene matches. The CDR3 covers 15 residues. The CDR3, as DNA: TGTGCCAGCAGTGAAAGGACTAGCGGGACAGATACGCAGTATTTT. Translating gives CASSERTSGTDTQYF.